A selection of T cell receptor beta chains follows, all from one sample in a study of CD8 T cells in Susac syndrome. TCRdb redid the calling of the immunoSEQ multiplex PCR reads with MiXCR, one entry per CDR3 protein. The profile shows about 90,000 distinct CDR3 sequences, approximately 96% of them singletons. The material sequenced was CD8+ T cells from PBMCs. These receptors all stem from a human donor with Susac syndrome. Both conserved end residues are part of each CDR3. D genes are given only for firm matches. The size entry is marked missing in some rows and otherwise reads once, few, many or a size class.

TRBJ2-1	-	-	TRBV7-2	TGTGCCAGCAGCTTAGCGCGCAACAATGAGCAGTTCTTC	CASSLARNNEQFF
TRBJ2-7	-	once	TRBV2	TGTGCCAGCAGTGAAGCCAGTGGGACTGGGGCCTACGAGCAGTACTTC	CASSEASGTGAYEQYF
TRBJ2-7	-	-	TRBV2	TGTGCCAGCAGTGACGAGGGCACGCACGAGCAGTACTTC	CASSDEGTHEQYF
TRBJ2-1	TRBD2	-	TRBV11-2	TGTGCCAGCAGCCCCCCGACTAGCGGGGGATACAATGAGCAGTTCTTC	CASSPPTSGGYNEQFF
TRBJ1-6	TRBD1	-	TRBV3-1	TGTGCCAGCAGCCAAGAAAGACAGGGTATCCCGCCCCTCCACTTT	CASSQERQGIPPLHF
TRBJ2-5	-	-	TRBV9	TGTGCCAGCAGCGTGGGAGGCGCGGGGGCAGAGACCCAGTACTTC	CASSVGGAGAETQYF
TRBJ1-1	-	-	TRBV30	TGTGCCTGGAGTGTACTAGGTGCAATGCCGAACACTGAAGCTTTCTTT	CAWSVLGAMPNTEAFF
TRBJ1-2	TRBD1	-	TRBV7-9	TGTGCCAGCTCGCCGGGACAGGCGGTCTATGGCTACACCTTC	CASSPGQAVYGYTF
TRBJ2-1	TRBD2	-	TRBV24-1	TGTGCCACCAGTAGACTAGCGGGGGCTTCCTACAATGAGCAGTTCTTC	CATSRLAGASYNEQFF
TRBJ2-7	TRBD2	few	TRBV4-3	TGCGCCAGCAGCCAAGTAGCGGGGGGCGGCTACGAGCAGTACTTC	CASSQVAGGGYEQYF
TRBJ2-1	-	-	TRBV19	TGTGCCAGTAGTCAGGGCCGTGATTACAATGAGCAGTTCTTC	CASSQGRDYNEQFF
TRBJ2-5	TRBD1	-	TRBV9	TGTGCCAGCCGTGGGACCGGGACAGGGGAAGAGACCCAGTACTTC	CASRGTGTGEETQYF
TRBJ1-1	-	-	TRBV29-1	TGCAGCGTTGAACCTCGGACAAGGACTGAAGCTTTCTTT	CSVEPRTRTEAFF
TRBJ1-1	-	-	TRBV10-3	TGTGCCATCAGTGAAATTGATTCGAACACTGAAGCTTTCTTT	CAISEIDSNTEAFF
TRBJ2-7	TRBD1	-	TRBV6-5	TGTGCCAGCAGCCGCCTGACAGGGGGCGAGCAGTACTTC	CASSRLTGGEQYF
TRBJ1-2	TRBD1	-	TRBV6-6	TGTGCCAGCAGTTACTCCGGGACAGGTGACGATGGCTACACCTTC	CASSYSGTGDDGYTF
TRBJ1-4	-	-	TRBV9	TGTGCCAGCAGCGGAGGGACGATGGCTAATGAAAAACTGTTTTTT	CASSGGTMANEKLFF
TRBJ2-1	-	-	TRBV4-3	TGCGCCAGCAGCCAAGATTTTGGGCAGGGTAATGAGCAGTTCTTC	CASSQDFGQGNEQFF
TRBJ2-5	-	-	TRBV30	TGTGCCTGGAATCGACTAGATCCCGAGACCCAGTACTTC	CAWNRLDPETQYF
TRBJ1-2	-	once	TRBV19	TGTGCCACCCGCCCGGGGAACTATGGCTACACCTTC	CATRPGNYGYTF
TRBJ2-7	-	-	TRBV7-2	TGTGCCAGCAGCTTCACGACGGGCGAGCAGTACTTC	CASSFTTGEQYF
TRBJ1-1	-	-	TRBV20-1	TGCAGTGCTAGCCAGGGGAACACTGAAGCTTTCTTT	CSASQGNTEAFF
TRBJ2-3	TRBD1	-	TRBV25-1	TGTGCCAGCAGTGAGTTGGAAGGGACAGAGAGCACAGATACGCAGTATTTT	CASSELEGTESTDTQYF
TRBJ1-1	-	-	TRBV9	TGTGCCAGCAGCGCCGGGGCCCTAAACACTGAAGCTTTCTTT	CASSAGALNTEAFF
TRBJ2-6	-	-	TRBV7-2	TGTGCCAGCAGCTTAGGAGTCTCTGGGGCCAACGTCCTGACTTTC	CASSLGVSGANVLTF
TRBJ2-5	-	-	TRBV27	TGTGCCAGCAGTTCCCCGACCCGAGCGGAGACCCAGTACTTC	CASSSPTRAETQYF
TRBJ1-6	TRBD1	-	TRBV2	TGTGCCAGCAGTTGGACAGGGGATTCACCCCTCCACTTT	CASSWTGDSPLHF
TRBJ1-1	TRBD1	-	TRBV5-4	TGTGCCAGCAGTTGGGACAGGGCCCGTGAAGCTTTCTTT	CASSWDRAREAFF
TRBJ2-7	TRBD2	-	TRBV20-1	TGCAGTGCCCCGACTAGCGGGGCTTCCTACGAGCAGTACTTC	CSAPTSGASYEQYF
TRBJ2-5	TRBD2	-	TRBV2	TGTGCCAGCAGCTTCCTTCGAGGACTAGCGGGGGAGATACAAGAGACCCAGTACTTC	CASSFLRGLAGEIQETQYF
TRBJ1-2	-	-	TRBV12-3/TRBV12-4	TGTGCCAGCAGTGCCCAAACAGGGTATGGTGGCTACACCTTC	CASSAQTGYGGYTF
TRBJ1-1	-	-	TRBV19	TGTGCCAGTAGTGAGACTTCGGCGGCAACGAACACTGAAGCTTTCTTT	CASSETSAATNTEAFF
TRBJ2-3	TRBD2	-	TRBV7-2	TGTGCCAGCAGCTTGAGACTAGCGGGCGGGGGGTCAGATACGCAGTATTTT	CASSLRLAGGGSDTQYF
TRBJ1-2	-	-	TRBV7-9	TGTGCCAGCAGCTTACTCTCCGCTGGCTACACCTTC	CASSLLSAGYTF
TRBJ1-2	-	once	TRBV12-3/TRBV12-4	TGTGCCAGCAGCGGAGCCACCCGAGGGATTTATGGCTACACCTTC	CASSGATRGIYGYTF
TRBJ2-3	-	-	TRBV19	TGTGCCAGTAGTATATGGGGGCGCGCAGATACGCAGTATTTT	CASSIWGRADTQYF
TRBJ2-7	-	-	TRBV2	TGTGCCAGCAGTGAACGAGGGGAGCAGTACTTC	CASSERGEQYF
TRBJ2-1	TRBD2	-	TRBV11-2	TGTGCCAGCAGCCCGACAACTAGCGGGGGGGCGAATGAGCAGTTCTTC	CASSPTTSGGANEQFF
TRBJ2-1	-	-	TRBV5-4	TGTGCCAGCAGCTTGGCGTCAGACAATGAGCAGTTCTTC	CASSLASDNEQFF
TRBJ1-2	-	-	TRBV12-3/TRBV12-4	TGTGCCAGCAGAAACTTCAGGGGTGGCTACACCTTC	CASRNFRGGYTF
TRBJ1-5	-	once	TRBV6-1	TGTGCCAGCAGTGGGGGCCAGGGATGGTATCAGCCCCAGCATTTT	CASSGGQGWYQPQHF
TRBJ1-1	-	-	TRBV6-2/TRBV6-3	TGTGCCAGCAGTCTAACGGGACTCTTCAACACTGAAGCTTTCTTT	CASSLTGLFNTEAFF
TRBJ1-4	-	-	TRBV20-1	TGCAGTGCTGTAGACGGTGGGGGCGGGAATGAAAAACTGTTTTTT	CSAVDGGGGNEKLFF
TRBJ1-6	TRBD1	-	TRBV7-9	TGTGCCAGCAGCTTAGGCGGGTTCGGGACAGCTGGTAATTCACCCCTCCACTTT	CASSLGGFGTAGNSPLHF
TRBJ2-1	-	-	TRBV25-1	TGTGCCAGCAGGATGGGGGGCGGGTCCGGCATTAATGAGCAGTTCTTC	CASRMGGGSGINEQFF
TRBJ2-7	TRBD1	-	TRBV11-2	TGTGCCAGCAGCTCTGACAGGGGGCAAGGGTACGAGCAGTACTTC	CASSSDRGQGYEQYF
TRBJ1-4	-	-	TRBV25-1	TGTGCCAGCAGGGTTCCGGGAGATGGTGAAAAACTGTTTTTT	CASRVPGDGEKLFF
TRBJ1-1	-	-	TRBV7-2	TGTGCCAGCAGCGGCCAGGGTTACACTGAAGCTTTCTTT	CASSGQGYTEAFF
TRBJ2-1	TRBD2	once	TRBV9	TGTGCCAGCAGCGTAACTAGCGGGGGGGCAGTTGAGCAGTTCTTC	CASSVTSGGAVEQFF
TRBJ2-7	TRBD2	-	TRBV20-1	TGCAGTGCTCTCTACCGACTAGCGGGGGAAACCTTCTACGAGCAGTACTTC	CSALYRLAGETFYEQYF
TRBJ2-6	-	-	TRBV28	TGTGCCAGCACCTCATTCCGGGGGACTGGGGCCAACGTCCTGACTTTC	CASTSFRGTGANVLTF
TRBJ1-1	-	-	TRBV12-3/TRBV12-4	TGTGCCACGAACGGGGGGAACACTGAAGCTTTCTTT	CATNGGNTEAFF
TRBJ2-7	TRBD1	-	TRBV9	TGTGCCAGCAGCGCTGGACGGGACAGGCCTTCCTACGAGCAGTACTTC	CASSAGRDRPSYEQYF